This is a list of T cell receptor beta chains from one sample in a study of OX40 agonist ivuxolimab in advanced cancers. The protocol was immunoSEQ multiplex PCR, while the TCRdb copy is restricted to in-frame clones and leaves out a portion. This table holds approximately 44,000 clones, around 88% found once. The sample was CD4+ or CD8+ T cells sorted from blood, taken in a trial of the OX40 agonist ivuxolimab. The receptors were sampled from an adult with an advanced solid tumor such as melanoma, head and neck, liver or kidney cancer. Each CDR3 is given with its conserved first and last residue. The D gene is left open where the match is weak. Size is omitted from some rows. Given values are once, few, many or a class for expanded clones.

V gene: TRBV9
clone size: once
D gene: TRBD2
J gene: TRBJ2-7
CDR3 protein: CASSVGPSGAYEQYF
CDR3 DNA: TGTGCCAGCAGCGTAGGGCCTAGCGGGGCCTACGAGCAGTACTTC

V gene: TRBV4-2
clone size: .
D gene: TRBD2
J gene: TRBJ2-3
CDR3 protein: CASSQEGSGGGRTDTQYF
CDR3 DNA: TGTGCCAGCAGCCAAGAGGGGAGCGGGGGGGGCCGCACAGATACGCAGTATTTT

V gene: TRBV11-1
clone size: .
D gene: .
J gene: TRBJ2-5
CDR3 protein: CASSEGQVVTQYF
CDR3 DNA: TGTGCCAGCAGCGAGGGCCAGGTTGTGACCCAGTACTTC

V gene: TRBV9
clone size: .
D gene: .
J gene: TRBJ1-1
CDR3 protein: CASSAGGSYRGAFF
CDR3 DNA: TGTGCCAGCAGCGCCGGGGGCTCCTATCGGGGAGCTTTCTTT

V gene: TRBV6-1
clone size: .
D gene: .
J gene: TRBJ2-5
CDR3 protein: CASSLDQETQYF
CDR3 DNA: TGTGCCAGCAGTCTGGACCAAGAGACCCAGTACTTC

V gene: TRBV19
clone size: .
D gene: .
J gene: TRBJ1-1
CDR3 protein: CASGIIHSGPNTEAFF
CDR3 DNA: TGTGCCAGTGGGATCATACACAGCGGACCCAACACTGAAGCTTTCTTT

V gene: TRBV6-6
clone size: .
D gene: TRBD1
J gene: TRBJ1-1
CDR3 protein: CASSYFRDREAFF
CDR3 DNA: TGTGCCAGCAGTTACTTTCGGGACAGGGAAGCTTTCTTT

V gene: TRBV9
clone size: once
D gene: .
J gene: TRBJ1-2
CDR3 protein: CASSPWERQGGGYTF
CDR3 DNA: TGTGCCAGCAGCCCTTGGGAAAGGCAGGGTGGTGGCTACACCTTC

V gene: TRBV5-5
clone size: .
D gene: .
J gene: TRBJ2-3
CDR3 protein: CASSSEGRGTDTQYF
CDR3 DNA: TGTGCCAGCAGCTCGGAGGGCCGGGGCACAGATACGCAGTATTTT

V gene: TRBV29-1
clone size: .
D gene: .
J gene: TRBJ2-3
CDR3 protein: CSGDTQYF
CDR3 DNA: TGCAGCGGGGATACGCAGTATTTT

V gene: TRBV5-4
clone size: .
D gene: TRBD1
J gene: TRBJ1-1
CDR3 protein: CASSLPGQGRTEAFF
CDR3 DNA: TGTGCCAGCAGCCTACCAGGACAGGGGCGGACTGAAGCTTTCTTT

V gene: TRBV7-8
clone size: .
D gene: TRBD1
J gene: TRBJ2-2
CDR3 protein: CASSLRDSNTGELFF
CDR3 DNA: TGTGCCAGCAGCTTACGGGACAGTAACACCGGGGAGCTGTTTTTT

V gene: TRBV4-2
clone size: once
D gene: .
J gene: TRBJ2-4
CDR3 protein: CASSQDWGKGRFGNIQYF
CDR3 DNA: TGTGCCAGCAGCCAAGATTGGGGGAAGGGGCGGTTCGGAAACATTCAGTACTTC

V gene: TRBV5-6
clone size: .
D gene: TRBD2
J gene: TRBJ2-3
CDR3 protein: CASSSLTSGRSTDTQYF
CDR3 DNA: TGTGCCAGCAGCTCCTTGACTAGCGGGAGGAGCACAGATACGCAGTATTTT

V gene: TRBV7-3
clone size: .
D gene: TRBD2
J gene: TRBJ2-6
CDR3 protein: CASSPTSGGSGANVLTF
CDR3 DNA: TGTGCCAGCAGCCCGACTAGCGGGGGTTCTGGGGCCAACGTCCTGACTTTC

V gene: TRBV28
clone size: .
D gene: .
J gene: TRBJ1-1
CDR3 protein: CASGGNTEAFF
CDR3 DNA: TGTGCCAGCGGAGGAAACACTGAAGCTTTCTTT

V gene: TRBV10-3
clone size: few
D gene: .
J gene: TRBJ1-6
CDR3 protein: CATSPGANSPLHF
CDR3 DNA: TGTGCCACCTCCCCAGGGGCAAATTCACCCCTCCACTTT

V gene: TRBV14
clone size: few
D gene: .
J gene: TRBJ2-3
CDR3 protein: CASSQRYDLLFDTQYF
CDR3 DNA: TGTGCCAGCAGCCAACGGTACGACCTACTCTTTGATACGCAGTATTTT

V gene: TRBV5-1
clone size: .
D gene: TRBD1
J gene: TRBJ1-1
CDR3 protein: CASSLEGTGGGQAFF
CDR3 DNA: TGCGCCAGCAGCTTGGAGGGGACAGGGGGAGGTCAAGCTTTCTTT

V gene: TRBV18
clone size: .
D gene: .
J gene: TRBJ2-2
CDR3 protein: CASSPQGQGNTGELFF
CDR3 DNA: TGTGCCAGCTCACCACAGGGGCAGGGGAACACCGGGGAGCTGTTTTTT

V gene: TRBV19
clone size: .
D gene: .
J gene: TRBJ2-4
CDR3 protein: CASSIQGIGNIQYF
CDR3 DNA: TGTGCCAGTAGTATTCAGGGGATAGGAAACATTCAGTACTTC

V gene: TRBV28
clone size: .
D gene: TRBD1
J gene: TRBJ1-6
CDR3 protein: CASSPTDRVSFHRSYNSPLHF
CDR3 DNA: TGTGCCAGCAGTCCTACGGACAGGGTAAGTTTTCACCGCTCCTATAATTCACCCCTCCACTTT

V gene: TRBV30
clone size: once
D gene: .
J gene: TRBJ1-5
CDR3 protein: CAWGLGADQPQHF
CDR3 DNA: TGTGCCTGGGGCTTGGGGGCCGATCAGCCCCAGCATTTT

V gene: TRBV7-8
clone size: .
D gene: TRBD1
J gene: TRBJ2-1
CDR3 protein: CASSLDRGSYNEQFF
CDR3 DNA: TGTGCCAGCAGCTTGGACAGGGGCTCATACAATGAGCAGTTCTTC

V gene: TRBV6-5
clone size: once
D gene: TRBD1
J gene: TRBJ1-1
CDR3 protein: CASSPTGVNTEAFF
CDR3 DNA: TGTGCCAGCAGTCCCACAGGGGTTAACACTGAAGCTTTCTTT

V gene: TRBV6-1
clone size: .
D gene: .
J gene: TRBJ2-3
CDR3 protein: CASSEWGQVVLDTQYF
CDR3 DNA: TGTGCCAGCAGTGAATGGGGTCAGGTAGTTTTGGATACGCAGTATTTT

V gene: TRBV7-9
clone size: once
D gene: TRBD2
J gene: TRBJ2-1
CDR3 protein: CASSLGIAGGVENEQFF
CDR3 DNA: TGTGCCAGCAGCTTAGGTATCGCGGGGGGTGTGGAAAATGAGCAGTTCTTC

V gene: TRBV6-1
clone size: .
D gene: .
J gene: TRBJ1-2
CDR3 protein: CASSPGSHPDYGYTF
CDR3 DNA: TGTGCCAGCAGCCCAGGGTCCCACCCAGACTATGGCTACACCTTC

V gene: TRBV18
clone size: .
D gene: .
J gene: TRBJ1-2
CDR3 protein: CASSLPDSGANYGYTF
CDR3 DNA: TGTGCCAGCTCACTACCGGACAGCGGGGCTAACTATGGCTACACCTTC